This is a list of T cell receptor beta chains from one sample in a study of cytomegalovirus exposure and HLA in healthy donors. The repertoire was sequenced with immunoSEQ multiplex PCR; TCRdb's copy has only in-frame clones and lacks some. The sample lists under 200,000 clones; over 75% were seen once. Material for sequencing was PBMCs. The source of these receptors is a woman aged 45-65 years in good health and CMV-seronegative. Each CDR3 is given with its conserved first and last residue. The D gene is left open where the match is weak. Some rows have no size entry. The others give once, few or many, or a class for an expanded clone.

cdr3_aa cdr3_nt clone_size d_call j_call v_call
CSVGRTAYEQYF TGCAGCGTTGGGCGGACAGCCTACGAGCAGTACTTC NA NA TRBJ2-7 TRBV29-1
CASTDAGLYINEQFF TGTGCCAGCACCGACGCGGGATTATATATCAATGAGCAGTTCTTC NA NA TRBJ2-1 TRBV7-2
CASSLTTGNTEAFF TGTGCCAGCAGCTTAACAACAGGGAACACTGAAGCTTTCTTT few NA TRBJ1-1 TRBV5-4
CASSMGTDSYEQYF TGTGCCAGTAGTATGGGGACAGACTCCTACGAGCAGTACTTC NA TRBD1 TRBJ2-7 TRBV19
CASRGLAGARNEQFF TGTGCCAGCAGGGGACTAGCGGGGGCTCGCAATGAGCAGTTCTTC NA TRBD2 TRBJ2-1 TRBV11-1
CASNLVGVDEQYF TGTGCCAGCAACCTGGTAGGGGTAGACGAGCAGTACTTC NA NA TRBJ2-7 TRBV2
CAGGREKLFF TGTGCAGGCGGTCGTGAAAAACTGTTTTTT NA NA TRBJ1-4 TRBV28
CASSLQLAGDFDADTQYF TGTGCCAGCAGTCTACAACTAGCGGGAGATTTCGACGCAGATACGCAGTATTTT NA TRBD2 TRBJ2-3 TRBV2
CASSFRPNRGTEAFF TGTGCCAGCAGTTTCCGACCGAACAGGGGCACTGAAGCTTTCTTT NA TRBD1 TRBJ1-1 TRBV6-5
CATGTVPYNEQFF TGTGCCACCGGGACAGTCCCTTACAATGAGCAGTTCTTC NA TRBD1 TRBJ2-1 TRBV28
CASRGWGAGGPLEQYF TGTGCCAGCAGGGGCTGGGGGGCGGGAGGGCCACTCGAGCAGTACTTC once TRBD2 TRBJ2-7 TRBV27
CAISGTGTSGTYEQYF TGTGCCATCAGCGGAACCGGGACTAGCGGAACCTACGAGCAGTACTTC few TRBD2 TRBJ2-7 TRBV10-3
CASSPTVLYTDTQYF TGCGCCAGCAGCCCGACAGTCCTCTACACAGATACGCAGTATTTT once NA TRBJ2-3 TRBV5-1
CASRTSGNNEQFF TGTGCCAGCAGGACTAGCGGGAATAATGAGCAGTTCTTC NA TRBD2 TRBJ2-1 TRBV6-5
CASSQSLAGGENEQFF TGTGCCAGCAGCCAATCACTAGCGGGAGGAGAAAATGAGCAGTTCTTC NA TRBD2 TRBJ2-1 TRBV4-2
CASSSLQGYTDTQYF TGTGCCAGCAGCTCCCTACAGGGGTACACAGATACGCAGTATTTT NA TRBD1 TRBJ2-3 TRBV7-9
CASSPEAYNEQFF TGTGCCAGCAGCCCCGAGGCTTACAATGAGCAGTTCTTC NA NA TRBJ2-1 TRBV9
CASSVSPRSGYTF TGTGCCAGCAGCGTATCGCCTAGGTCTGGCTACACCTTC NA NA TRBJ1-2 TRBV14
CASSPLLDSYNEQFF TGTGCCAGTAGTCCTCTCTTGGACAGCTACAATGAGCAGTTCTTC NA NA TRBJ2-1 TRBV19
CASSFSGTIRLAFF TGTGCCAGCAGTTTCTCCGGGACAATAAGACTGGCTTTCTTT NA NA TRBJ1-1 TRBV27
CASSLASREFTNEKLFF TGTGCCAGCAGCTTAGCGAGCAGGGAATTCACTAATGAAAAACTGTTTTTT NA NA TRBJ1-4 TRBV7-8
CASSLLAGTGSEQYF TGTGCCAGCAGCTTACTCGCCGGGACAGGGAGCGAGCAGTACTTC NA TRBD1 TRBJ2-7 TRBV28